A single sample is the source of the 18 T cell receptor beta chains below, sequenced in a study of blood T cells in healthy people across ages. PCR was performed a second time for roughly 7 to 11 cycles using a sample-barcoded 5' primer and a J-beta primer mix. TCRdb processed the 5' RACE reads anew with MiXCR; each CDR3 protein has one entry. Among about 1.4 million distinct CDR3 sequences listed, around 59% were seen once. The sample was blood. The receptors come from a man younger than 35 in good health.

The rearrangement links TRBV7-6 to TRBJ2-7; D is tentatively TRBD1 or TRBD2 (6 bases each). Germline V lookup: CDR1 SGHVS, CDR2 FNYEAQ. This CDR3 comprises 15 residues. Deletions cut 3 bases from V and 3 bases from J, with 15 bases between. In nucleotides, the CDR3 is TGTGCCAGCAGCTTTGAGCCAGGGGACTTCTACGAGCAGTACTTC. The encoded protein is CASSFEPGDFYEQYF.

The chain recombines TRBV27 with TRBJ2-5, with 9 bases aligning to TRBD1. The J call is in doubt because the DNA end fits TRBJ2-7 better. The CDR3 runs to 15 residues. Per germline, CDR1 MNHEY and CDR2 SMNVEV (reference sequence). The CDR3 DNA reads TGTGCCAGCTCGCTTACAGGGGGCGCTTCCTACGAGCAGTACTTC. Translation gives CASSLTGGASYEQYF.

The chain is built from TRBV30 and TRBJ2-1; 7 bases agree with TRBD1. The DNA end lines up better with TRBJ2-7; the J call may be wrong. The CDR3 extends over 13 amino acids. Germline V gene sequence: CDR1 GTSNPN, CDR2 SVGIG (reference sequence). In DNA, the CDR3 is TGTGCCTGGAGTGTACAGGGGCTCTACGAGCAGTACTTC. Translated: CAWSVQGLYEQYF.

CDR3 DNA sequence: TGCGCCAGCAGCCAGACTAGTCTGGAGACCCAGTACTTC. Translation gives CASSQTSLETQYF. The chain recombines TRBV4-3 with TRBJ2-5; TRBD2 is a possible D gene (6 bases). The germline V gene has CDR1 LGHNA and CDR2 YSLEER. This CDR3 comprises 13 residues. The V end was cut by 3 bases, the J end by 5 bases, with 10 bases between.

CDR3 protein: CATSPGTNTQYF. The CDR3 region has the DNA TGTGCCACCAGTCCCGGGACCAATACGCAGTATTTT. The V gene is TRBV15, the J gene TRBJ2-3; either TRBD1 or TRBD2 may supply D (5 bases each). The CDR3 runs to 12 residues. CDR1 is LNHNV, CDR2 YYDKDF, per germline (reference sequence). Trimming left V 6 bases short and J 7 bases short, with 11 bases between.

This clonotype was detected a few times. V and J are TRBV7-9 and TRBJ2-5; D possibly corresponds to TRBD1 (6 bases). CDR1 and CDR2 (germline): SEHNR, FQNEAQ (reference sequence). The CDR3 has 12 residues. V was pared by 6 bases and J by 4 bases, with 9 bases between. CDR3 in DNA: TGTGCCAGCAGGACAGGCCGAGAGACCCAGTACTTC. Translation: CASRTGRETQYF.

J is TRBJ1-2 and V is TRBV10-3, with no clear D. Germline V gene lookup returns CDR1 ENHRY and CDR2 SYGVKD. V was shortened by 6 bases and J by 8 bases, with 13 bases between the two germline ends. The CDR3 has 12 amino acids. The CDR3 sequence: CAIRSLQLGYTF. CDR3 DNA sequence: TGTGCCATCAGAAGCCTCCAGCTGGGCTACACCTTC.

The rearrangement links TRBV7-2 to TRBJ2-3, with TRBD2 matching 11 bases. Trimming took 5 bases from V and 9 from J; bases not matched to a gene: 10. The CDR3 runs to 15 residues. Germline V gene data show CDR1 as SGHTA and CDR2 as FQGNSA. This CDR3 is CASSTTSGGGPTQYF. CDR3 bases: TGTGCCAGCAGCACAACTAGCGGGGGAGGACCAACGCAGTATTTT.

V and J are TRBV20-1 and TRBJ2-7; a possible D gene is TRBD2 (6 bases). V was cut by 5 bases and J by 3 bases, with 14 bases left in between. Germline CDR1 DFQATT, CDR2 SNEGSKA (reference sequence). The CDR3 contains 13 residues. The CDR3 region has the DNA TGCAGTGCTGTTAGCGGACAAGACTACGAGCAGTACTTC. This gives the protein CSAVSGQDYEQYF.

This chain connects TRBV2 to TRBJ2-1; 10 bases agree with TRBD2. The CDR3 is 16 amino acids. The trim removed 3 bases at V and 3 bases at J, leaving 5 bases unmatched. The germline gives CDR1 SNHLY, CDR2 FYNNEI. The CDR3 loop reads CASSDLSGRDYNEQFF. DNA of the CDR3: TGTGCCAGCAGTGATTTAAGCGGGAGGGACTACAATGAGCAGTTCTTC. Full variable domain (missing parts from reference TRBV2 and TRBJ2-1): EPEVTQTPSHQVTQMGQEVILRCVPISNHLYFYWYRQILGQKVEFLVSFYNNEISEKSEIFDDQFSVERPDGSNFTLKIRSTKLEDSAMYFCASSDLSGRDYNEQFFGPGTRLTVL.

The rearrangement links TRBV27 to TRBJ1-2; D gene uncertain. Per the germline V gene, CDR1 is MNHEY and CDR2 is SMNVEV (reference sequence). V lost 5 bases and J 5 bases, leaving 15 bases between the germline ends. The length of the CDR3 is 14 residues. This CDR3 is CASSHHGNPYGYTF. CDR3 in DNA: TGTGCCAGCAGTCATCACGGTAATCCGTATGGCTACACCTTC.

V is TRBV20-1 and J is TRBJ2-7, with D hard to call. The CDR3 covers 14 residues. V lost 1 base to trimming and J lost 2 bases, with 12 bases between them. Germline values: CDR1 DFQATT, CDR2 SNEGSKA (reference sequence). This CDR3 reads CSARASEVAYEQYF. CDR3 coding DNA: TGCAGTGCTAGAGCGTCAGAGGTGGCCTACGAGCAGTACTTC.

This clonotype showed up just once. The chain employs TRBV12-5 and TRBJ1-4; D unresolved. The CDR3 length is 15 residues. Germline V gives CDR1 LGHNT, CDR2 FRNRAP. V shed 1 base and J shed 8 bases, with 14 bases lying between them. The CDR3 sequence: CASGLDFLQREKLFF. CDR3 coding DNA: TGTGCTAGTGGTTTGGACTTCCTGCAACGGGAAAAACTGTTTTTT.

This clonotype was counted a few times. The chain has TRBV27 and TRBJ2-1; 8 bases are shared with TRBD1. After removal of 6 bases from V and 3 bases from J, the junction contained 4 bases not matched to a gene. CDR1 MNHEY and CDR2 SMNVEV come from the germline V gene (reference sequence). The CDR3 length is 14 residues. The CDR3 DNA follows: TGTGCCAGCAGAGAAGACAGGGGCTACAATGAGCAGTTCTTC. Translation gives CASREDRGYNEQFF.

As concerns this clonotype: A much larger clone is a single base away; this may be a read error. J is TRBJ1-1 and V is TRBV25-1; no clear D gene. CDR1 is MGHDK and CDR2 is SYGVNS in the germline V gene. CDR3 length equals 12 residues. Trimming took 6 bases from V and 1 from J, leaving 6 bases between them. Here the CDR3 DNA reads TGTGCCAGCAGGGTTGAGAACACTGAAGCTTTCTTT. This encodes CASRVENTEAFF.

The count of this clonotype is one. This chain links TRBV7-8 with TRBJ2-2; a possible D gene is TRBD2 (5 bases). The germline V and J ends were trimmed by 2 bases and 6 bases, with 19 bases remaining between them. This CDR3 has 17 residues. The germline V gene has CDR1 SGHVS and CDR2 FQNEAQ. The CDR3 region has the DNA TGTGCCAGCAGCTTACCGTTATGGCAGGCGGAGGCCGGGGAGCTGTTTTTT. This encodes CASSLPLWQAEAGELFF.

CDR3 in amino acids: CSAIQGPYGYTF. For the CDR3, the DNA is TGCAGTGCTATACAGGGCCCCTATGGCTACACCTTC. V is TRBV20-1 and J is TRBJ1-2, with D possibly being TRBD1 (6 bases). Trimming took 4 bases from V and 4 from J, leaving 10 bases between them. This CDR3 region has 12 residues. Germline loops: CDR1 DFQATT, CDR2 SNEGSKA (reference sequence).

J is TRBJ2-7 and V is TRBV10-2; 7 bases are shared with TRBD1. With V trimmed by 2 bases and J by 6 bases, 4 bases remained unmatched. CDR3 length equals 13 residues. Germline CDR1 reads WSHSY; CDR2 reads SAAADI. CDR3 sequence: CASSEANRGEQYF. CDR3 DNA sequence: TGCGCCAGCAGTGAGGCGAACAGGGGCGAGCAGTACTTC.